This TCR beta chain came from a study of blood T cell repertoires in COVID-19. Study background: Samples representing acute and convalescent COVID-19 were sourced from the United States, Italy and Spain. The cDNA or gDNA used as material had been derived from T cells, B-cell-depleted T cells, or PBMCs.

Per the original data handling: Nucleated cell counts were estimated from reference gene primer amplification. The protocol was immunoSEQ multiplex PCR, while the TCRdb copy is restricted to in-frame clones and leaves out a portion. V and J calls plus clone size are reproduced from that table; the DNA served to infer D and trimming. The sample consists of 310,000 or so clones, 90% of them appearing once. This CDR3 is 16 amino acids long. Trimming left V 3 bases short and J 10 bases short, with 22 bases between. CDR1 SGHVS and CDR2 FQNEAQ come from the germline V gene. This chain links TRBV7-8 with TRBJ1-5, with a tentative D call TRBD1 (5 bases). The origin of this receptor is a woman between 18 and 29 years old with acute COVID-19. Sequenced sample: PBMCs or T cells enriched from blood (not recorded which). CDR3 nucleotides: TGTGCCAGCAGCTTGGGCAGGGCGTCTAATCTTTCCCCCCAGCATTTT. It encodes CASSLGRASNLSPQHF.